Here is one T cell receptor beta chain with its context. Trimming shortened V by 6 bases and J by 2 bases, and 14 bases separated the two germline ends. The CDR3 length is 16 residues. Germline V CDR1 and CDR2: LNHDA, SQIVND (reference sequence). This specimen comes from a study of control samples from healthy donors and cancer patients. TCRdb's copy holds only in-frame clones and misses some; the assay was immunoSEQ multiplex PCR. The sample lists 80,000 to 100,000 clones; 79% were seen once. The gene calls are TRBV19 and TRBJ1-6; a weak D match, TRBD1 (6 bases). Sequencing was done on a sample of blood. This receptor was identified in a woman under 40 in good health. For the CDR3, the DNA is TGTGCCAGTAGACAGGGCCGTTCACCCTATAATTCACCCCTCCACTTT. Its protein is CASRQGRSPYNSPLHF. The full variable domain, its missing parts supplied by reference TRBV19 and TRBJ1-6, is DGGITQSPKYLFRKEGQNVTLSCEQNLNHDAMYWYRQDPGQGLRLIYYSQIVNDFQKGDIAEGYSVSREKKESFPLTVTSAQKNPTAFYLCASRQGRSPYNSPLHFGNGTRLTVT.